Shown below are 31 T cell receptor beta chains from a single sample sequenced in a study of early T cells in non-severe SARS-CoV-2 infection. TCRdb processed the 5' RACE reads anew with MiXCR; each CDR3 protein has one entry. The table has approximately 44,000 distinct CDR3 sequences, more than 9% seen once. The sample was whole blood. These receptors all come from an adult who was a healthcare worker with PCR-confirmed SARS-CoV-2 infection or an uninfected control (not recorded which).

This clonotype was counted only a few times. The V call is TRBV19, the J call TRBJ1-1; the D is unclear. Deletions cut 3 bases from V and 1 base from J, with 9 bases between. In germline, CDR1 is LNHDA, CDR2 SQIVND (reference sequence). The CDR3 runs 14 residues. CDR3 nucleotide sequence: TGTGCCAGTAGTATTGGATTCTCGAACACTGAAGCTTTCTTT. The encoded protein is CASSIGFSNTEAFF.

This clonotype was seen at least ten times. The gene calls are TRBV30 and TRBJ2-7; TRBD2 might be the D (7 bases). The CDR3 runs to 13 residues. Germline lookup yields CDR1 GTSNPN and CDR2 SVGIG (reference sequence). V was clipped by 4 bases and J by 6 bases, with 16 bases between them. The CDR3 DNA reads TGTGCCTGGAAGGGCAACAGGGAGGGCGAGCAGTACTTC. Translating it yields CAWKGNREGEQYF.

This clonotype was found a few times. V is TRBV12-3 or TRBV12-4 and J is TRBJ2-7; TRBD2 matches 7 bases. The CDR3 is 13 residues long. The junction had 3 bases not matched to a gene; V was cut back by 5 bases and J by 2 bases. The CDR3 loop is CASSETSTYEQYF. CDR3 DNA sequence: TGTGCCAGCAGTGAGACTAGCACCTACGAGCAGTACTTC.

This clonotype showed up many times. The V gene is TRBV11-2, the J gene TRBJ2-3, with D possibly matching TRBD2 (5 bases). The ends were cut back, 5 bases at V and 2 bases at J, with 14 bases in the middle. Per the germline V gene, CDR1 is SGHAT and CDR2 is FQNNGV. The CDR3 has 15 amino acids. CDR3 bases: TGTGCCAGCAGCAGCGGACGGGATTACACAGATACGCAGTATTTT. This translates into CASSSGRDYTDTQYF. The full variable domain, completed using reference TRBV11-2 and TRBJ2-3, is EAGVAQSPRYKIIEKRQSVAFWCNPISGHATLYWYQQILGQGPKLLIQFQNNGVVDDSQLPKDRFSAERLKGVDSTLKIQPAKLEDSAVYLCASSSGRDYTDTQYFGPGTRLTVL.

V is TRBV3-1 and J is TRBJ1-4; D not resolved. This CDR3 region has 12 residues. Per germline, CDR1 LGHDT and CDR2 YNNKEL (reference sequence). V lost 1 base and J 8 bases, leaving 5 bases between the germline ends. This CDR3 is CASSQGGEKLFF. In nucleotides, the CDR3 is TGTGCCAGCAGCCAAGGAGGAGAAAAACTGTTTTTT.

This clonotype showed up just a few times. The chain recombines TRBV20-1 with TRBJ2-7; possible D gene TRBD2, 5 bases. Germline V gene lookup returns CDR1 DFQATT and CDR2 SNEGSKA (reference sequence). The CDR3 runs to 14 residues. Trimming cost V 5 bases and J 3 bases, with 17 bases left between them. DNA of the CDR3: TGCAGTGCTCGAACGAGCGGTTACTACTACGAGCAGTACTTC. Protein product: CSARTSGYYYEQYF.

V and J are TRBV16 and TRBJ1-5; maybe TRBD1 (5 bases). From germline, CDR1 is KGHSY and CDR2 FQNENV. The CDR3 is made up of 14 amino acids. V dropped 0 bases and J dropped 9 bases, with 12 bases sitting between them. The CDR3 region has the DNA TGTGCCAGCAGCCAATCTAAATCGGGGACGCCCCAGCATTTT. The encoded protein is CASSQSKSGTPQHF.

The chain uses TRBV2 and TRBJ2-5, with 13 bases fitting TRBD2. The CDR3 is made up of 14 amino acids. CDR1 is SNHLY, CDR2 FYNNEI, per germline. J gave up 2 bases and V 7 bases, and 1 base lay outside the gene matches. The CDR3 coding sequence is TGTGCCAGCACACTAGCGGGGGGGCAAGAGACCCAGTACTTC. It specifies CASTLAGGQETQYF.

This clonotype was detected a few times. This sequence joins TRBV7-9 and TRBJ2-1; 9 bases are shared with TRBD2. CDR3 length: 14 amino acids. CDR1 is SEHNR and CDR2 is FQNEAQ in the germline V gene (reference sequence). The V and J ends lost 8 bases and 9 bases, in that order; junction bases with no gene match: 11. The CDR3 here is CASQVGLAISEQFF. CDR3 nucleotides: TGTGCCAGCCAAGTAGGACTAGCGATAAGTGAGCAGTTCTTC.

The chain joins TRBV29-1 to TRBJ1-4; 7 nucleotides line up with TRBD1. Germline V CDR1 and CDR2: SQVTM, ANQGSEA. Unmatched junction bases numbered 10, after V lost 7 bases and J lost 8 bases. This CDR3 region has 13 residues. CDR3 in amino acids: CSGGDSPKEKLFF. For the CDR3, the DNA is TGCAGCGGCGGGGACAGTCCGAAGGAAAAACTGTTTTTT.

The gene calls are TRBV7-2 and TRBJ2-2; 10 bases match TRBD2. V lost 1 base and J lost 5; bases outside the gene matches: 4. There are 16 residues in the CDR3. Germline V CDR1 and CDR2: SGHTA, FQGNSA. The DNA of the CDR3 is TGTGCCAGCAGCTTAGGGGTAGCGGGAGGTACCGGGGAGCTGTTTTTT. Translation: CASSLGVAGGTGELFF.

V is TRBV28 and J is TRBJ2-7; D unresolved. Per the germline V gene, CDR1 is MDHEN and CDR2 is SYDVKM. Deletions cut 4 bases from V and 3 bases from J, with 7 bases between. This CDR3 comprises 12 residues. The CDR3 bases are TGTGCCAGCAGTTCTCGTCACTACGAGCAGTACTTC. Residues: CASSSRHYEQYF.

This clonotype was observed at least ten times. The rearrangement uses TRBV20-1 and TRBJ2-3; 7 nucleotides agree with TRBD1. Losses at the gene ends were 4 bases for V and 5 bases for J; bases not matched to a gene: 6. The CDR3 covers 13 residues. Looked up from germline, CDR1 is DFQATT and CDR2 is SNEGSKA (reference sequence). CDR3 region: CSATQGVGDTQYF. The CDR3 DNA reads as TGCAGTGCTACGCAGGGGGTTGGAGATACGCAGTATTTT.

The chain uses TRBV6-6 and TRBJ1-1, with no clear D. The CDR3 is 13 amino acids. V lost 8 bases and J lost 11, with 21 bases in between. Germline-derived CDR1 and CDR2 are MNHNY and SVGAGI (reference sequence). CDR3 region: CASCRESSSRAFF. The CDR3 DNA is TGTGCCAGCTGTCGGGAGTCGTCCTCAAGGGCTTTCTTT.

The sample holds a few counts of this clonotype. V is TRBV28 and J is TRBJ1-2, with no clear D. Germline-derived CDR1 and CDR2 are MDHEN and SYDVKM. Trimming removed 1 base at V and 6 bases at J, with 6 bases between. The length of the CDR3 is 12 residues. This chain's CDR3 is CASSLSLNGYTF. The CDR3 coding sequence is TGTGCCAGCAGTTTATCTTTGAATGGCTACACCTTC.

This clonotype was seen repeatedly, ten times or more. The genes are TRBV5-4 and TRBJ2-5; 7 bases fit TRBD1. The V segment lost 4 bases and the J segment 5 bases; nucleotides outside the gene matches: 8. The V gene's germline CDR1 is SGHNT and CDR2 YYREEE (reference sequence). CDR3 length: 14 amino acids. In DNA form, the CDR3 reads TGTGCCAGCAGCGCACGGGACAGTGTGGAGACCCAGTACTTC. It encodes CASSARDSVETQYF.

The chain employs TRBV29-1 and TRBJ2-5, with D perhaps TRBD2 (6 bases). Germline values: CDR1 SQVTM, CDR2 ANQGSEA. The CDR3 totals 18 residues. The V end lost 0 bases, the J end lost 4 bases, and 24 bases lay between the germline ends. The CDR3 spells CSVEDLQSIGDCGETQYF. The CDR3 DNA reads TGCAGCGTTGAAGATCTTCAGTCGATTGGGGACTGCGGAGAGACCCAGTACTTC.

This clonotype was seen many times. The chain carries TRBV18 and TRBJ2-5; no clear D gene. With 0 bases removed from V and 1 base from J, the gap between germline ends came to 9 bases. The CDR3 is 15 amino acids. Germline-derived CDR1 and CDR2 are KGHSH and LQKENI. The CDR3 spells CASSPPRSIQETQYF. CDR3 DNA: TGTGCCAGCTCACCACCGCGGAGCATCCAAGAGACCCAGTACTTC.

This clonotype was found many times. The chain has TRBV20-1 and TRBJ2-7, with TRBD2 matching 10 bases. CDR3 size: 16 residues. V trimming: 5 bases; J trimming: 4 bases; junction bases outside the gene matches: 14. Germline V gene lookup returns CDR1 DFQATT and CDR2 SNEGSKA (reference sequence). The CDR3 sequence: CSARILLAGVGYEQYF. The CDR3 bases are TGCAGTGCTCGAATCCTTCTAGCGGGAGTCGGGTACGAGCAGTACTTC.

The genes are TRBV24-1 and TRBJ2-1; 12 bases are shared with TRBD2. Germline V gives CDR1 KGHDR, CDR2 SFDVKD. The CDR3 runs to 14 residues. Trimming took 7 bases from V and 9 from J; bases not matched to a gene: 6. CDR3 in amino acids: CATRTSGSSPEQFF. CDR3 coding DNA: TGTGCCACCAGGACTAGCGGGAGTTCCCCTGAGCAGTTCTTC.

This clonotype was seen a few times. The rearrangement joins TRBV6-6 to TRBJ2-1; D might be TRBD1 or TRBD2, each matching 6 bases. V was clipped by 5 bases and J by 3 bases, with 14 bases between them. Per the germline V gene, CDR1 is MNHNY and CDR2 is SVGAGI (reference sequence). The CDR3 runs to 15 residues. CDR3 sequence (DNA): TGTGCCAGCAGTGAGTCCGGGGGCTTCTACAATGAGCAGTTCTTC. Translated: CASSESGGFYNEQFF.

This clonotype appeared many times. CDR3 in amino acids: CSVETIGAGGEQYF. CDR3 bases: TGCAGCGTTGAGACGATCGGAGCTGGGGGCGAGCAGTACTTC. The chain couples TRBV29-1 to TRBJ2-7; D is tentatively TRBD1 or TRBD2 (5 bases each). This CDR3 is 14 amino acids long. The V gene's germline CDR1 is SQVTM and CDR2 ANQGSEA. The V end lost 3 bases, the J end lost 6 bases, and 18 bases lay between the germline ends.

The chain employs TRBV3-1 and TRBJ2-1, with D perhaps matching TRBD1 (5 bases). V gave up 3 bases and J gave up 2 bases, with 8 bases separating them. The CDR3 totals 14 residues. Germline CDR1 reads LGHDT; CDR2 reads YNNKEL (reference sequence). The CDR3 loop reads CASSHQGAYNEQFF. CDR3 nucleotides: TGTGCCAGCAGCCATCAGGGCGCCTACAATGAGCAGTTCTTC.

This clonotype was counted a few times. The CDR3 DNA follows: TGTGCCAGCAGCCGAATACAGGGCGGCTATGGCTACACCTTC. It is translated as CASSRIQGGYGYTF. V usage is TRBV14 and J usage is TRBJ1-2, with TRBD1 as a possible D gene (6 bases). Germline CDR1 SGHDN, CDR2 FVKESK. The CDR3 length is 14 residues. V was clipped by 4 bases and J by 4 bases, with 13 bases between them.

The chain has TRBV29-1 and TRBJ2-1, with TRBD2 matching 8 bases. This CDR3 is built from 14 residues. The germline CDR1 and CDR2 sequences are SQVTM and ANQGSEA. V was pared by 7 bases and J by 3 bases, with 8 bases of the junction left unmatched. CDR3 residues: CSARAGDNYNEQFF. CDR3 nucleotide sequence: TGCAGCGCTAGAGCGGGGGATAACTACAATGAGCAGTTCTTC.

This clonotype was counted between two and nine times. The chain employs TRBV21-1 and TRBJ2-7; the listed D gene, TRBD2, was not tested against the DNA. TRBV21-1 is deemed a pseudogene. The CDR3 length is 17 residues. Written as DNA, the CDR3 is TGTGCCAGCAGCAAAGTAAGGGCTAGCGGGAAACCCTACGAGCAGTACTTC. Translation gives CASSKVRASGKPYEQYF.

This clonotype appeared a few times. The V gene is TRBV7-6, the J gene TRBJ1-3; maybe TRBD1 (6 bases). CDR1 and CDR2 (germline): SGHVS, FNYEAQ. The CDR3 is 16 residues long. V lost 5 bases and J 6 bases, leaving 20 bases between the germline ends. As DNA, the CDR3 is TGTGCCAGCAGCCCAGGCGCCGCCGGGACAACAAACACCATATATTTT. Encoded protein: CASSPGAAGTTNTIYF.

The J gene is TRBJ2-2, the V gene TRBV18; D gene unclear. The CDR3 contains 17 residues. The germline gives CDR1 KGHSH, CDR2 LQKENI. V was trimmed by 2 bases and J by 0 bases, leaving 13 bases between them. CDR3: CASSPVSPKPNTGELFF. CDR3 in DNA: TGTGCCAGCTCACCAGTATCCCCAAAACCGAACACCGGGGAGCTGTTTTTT.

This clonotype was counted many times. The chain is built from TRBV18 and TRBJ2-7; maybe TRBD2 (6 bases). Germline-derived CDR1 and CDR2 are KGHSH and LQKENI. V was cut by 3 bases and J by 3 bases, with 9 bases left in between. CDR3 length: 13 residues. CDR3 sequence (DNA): TGTGCCAGCTCACCCGGGAGCCGCTACGAGCAGTACTTC. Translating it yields CASSPGSRYEQYF.

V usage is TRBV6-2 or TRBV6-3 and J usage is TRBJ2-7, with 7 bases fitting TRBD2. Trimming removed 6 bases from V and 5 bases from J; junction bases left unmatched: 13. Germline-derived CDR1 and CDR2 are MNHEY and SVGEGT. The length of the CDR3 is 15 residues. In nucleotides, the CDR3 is TGTGCCAGCAGCCGCTGGGGCGGGGGAGAAAACGAGCAGTACTTC. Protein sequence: CASSRWGGGENEQYF.

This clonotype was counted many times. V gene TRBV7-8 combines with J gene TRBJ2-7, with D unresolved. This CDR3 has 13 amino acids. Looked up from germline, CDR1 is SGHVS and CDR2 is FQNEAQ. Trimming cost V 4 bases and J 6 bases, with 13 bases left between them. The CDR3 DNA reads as TGTGCCAGCAGCTCTAGGAAGGAGAGCGAGCAGTACTTC. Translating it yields CASSSRKESEQYF. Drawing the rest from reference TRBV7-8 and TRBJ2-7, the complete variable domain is GAGVSQSPRYKVAKRGQDVALRCDPISGHVSLFWYQQALGQGPEFLTYFQNEAQLDKSGLPSDRFFAERPEGSVSTLKIQRTQQEDSAVYLCASSSRKESEQYFGPGTRLTVT.